This T cell receptor beta chain was sequenced in a study of blood T cell repertoires in COVID-19 (TCRdb year 2020). Concerning the study at large: The collaborator samples originated in the United States, Italy and Spain and spanned the acute and convalescent phases of COVID-19. A de-identified subject ID, COVID-19 status, age in years and sex were almost always included in the sample metadata. Where HLA class I and class II types were available, the types were taken from metadata supplied by the sample provider, not from assay-based typing. The prospective study material was composed of cDNA or gDNA derived from T cells, B-cell-depleted T cells, or PBMCs. The samples were drawn from the first 160 participants of the ongoing ImmuneRACE study and from over a thousand subjects provided by 6 global collaborators. The dataset comprised deeply sampled blood TCRbeta repertoires from subjects exposed to, actively infected with, or recovered from COVID-19. A freely available public database, intended as a resource for researchers studying the immune response to SARS-CoV-2, is where the repertoires were released. The paper as a whole reports these results and caveats: The quantity of clinical and demographic metadata differed by source and by participant and was supplied without curation.

One collaborating source in Seattle enrolled patients during active infection and followed them longitudinally through the course of disease. Whole blood was collected in K2EDTA tubes by collaborating institutions according to the institutions' own protocols. For TCRbeta analysis, collaborators shipped samples in one of three forms: frozen whole blood, isolated PBMCs, or DNA extracted from either of those sample types. Note on this clone: Its antigen is still unknown. The record has no base qualities; no much larger clone is one base away.

TCRbeta CDR3 regions were amplified from genomic DNA using the immunoSEQ Assay, a bias-controlled multiplex PCR. Turning to the authors' computational methods: The number of nucleated cells in each sample was estimated by amplification of reference gene primers within the assay. Sequence reads were collapsed and filtered to measure the absolute abundance of every unique TCRbeta CDR3 rearrangement. Productive Simpson clonality was computed per sample as the square root of Simpson's diversity index over productive rearrangements. Here the immuneACCESS table is served through TCRdb, limited to in-frame sequences with V and J called. Missing clones are a known gap in these copies; in checked studies unresolved V genes cover under half, and the rest lacks a known reason. V, J and clone size are those of that table, while D and trimming were read from the DNA. The sample records roughly 170,000 clones, more than 75% of which are singletons. The ten largest account for about 12% of the sample.

The junction shows trimming of 5 bases on V and 5 bases on J, plus 21 bases between the germline ends. Spanning cysteine to phenylalanine, the CDR3 consists of 17 amino acids. Just the 51-base CDR3 DNA is kept, in frame starting at base 1. The germline V gene yields SGHTA for CDR1 and FQGNSA for CDR2. The sample comprised peripheral blood. This chain joins TRBV7-2 to TRBJ1-4; there is no confident call for the D gene. This sequence was found in a woman between 65 and 79 years old with COVID-19, enrolled during active disease. The CDR3 reads as follows: CASSRDAVGSINEKLFF. The bases are TGTGCCAGCAGCCGCGATGCGGTCGGGAGTATAAATGAAAAACTGTTTTTT.